Below, 4 T cell receptor beta chains from the same sample are listed, as sequenced in a study of beta chain features in type 1 diabetes. The investigators reverse transcribed all of the isolated RNA, so they sequenced expressed TCRB transcripts. The assay was immunoSEQ multiplex PCR, and TCRdb's table has in-frame clones only and misses some. The sample holds a few hundred thousand clones, 25% to 35% seen once. Sequenced: central memory CD4+ T cells from blood. These TCRs come from a man aged 25 to 45 in good health.

This clone was detected many times. The chain has TRBV15 and TRBJ2-1; D gene unclear. Germline lookup yields CDR1 LNHNV and CDR2 YYDKDF (reference sequence). V lost 9 bases, J lost 5 bases, and 8 bases lay in between. There are 11 residues in the CDR3. CDR3 sequence reads: CATRLDNEQFF. The CDR3 DNA is TGTGCCACTAGACTGGACAATGAGCAGTTCTTC. Combining the CDR3 with reference TRBV15 and TRBJ2-1 gives the whole variable domain DAMVIQNPRYQVTQFGKPVTLSCSQTLNHNVMYWYQQKSSQAPKLLFHYYDKDFNNEADTPDNFQSRRPNTSFCFLDIRSPGLGDTAMYLCATRLDNEQFFGPGTRLTVL.

This clone was counted only a few times. The gene calls are TRBV9 and TRBJ2-5, with D possibly matching TRBD2 (5 bases). The germline V gene encodes CDR1 SGDLS and CDR2 YYNGEE. The CDR3 totals 14 residues. V shed 0 bases and J shed 4 bases, with 10 bases lying between them. For the CDR3, the DNA is TGTGCCAGCAGCGTAGGACGTGCGGGAGAGACCCAGTACTTC. Translating it yields CASSVGRAGETQYF.

A few counts support this clone. The chain couples TRBV30 to TRBJ1-1; weak D call: TRBD1 (5 bases). With 2 bases removed from V and 5 bases from J, the gap between germline ends came to 15 bases. Germline values: CDR1 GTSNPN, CDR2 SVGIG (reference sequence). The CDR3 consists of 14 residues. Here the CDR3 DNA reads TGTGCCTGGAGTTCCTGGGGGGTTGGAACTGAAGCTTTCTTT. Translating gives CAWSSWGVGTEAFF.

This clone has a single count. This chain links TRBV19 with TRBJ2-5; perhaps TRBD1 as D (6 bases). Trimming pared 5 bases from V and 4 bases from J, leaving 14 bases between. CDR1 LNHDA and CDR2 SQIVND come from the germline V gene (reference sequence). The CDR3 has 14 amino acids. CDR3 in amino acids: CASSLQGLSETQYF. The CDR3 region has the DNA TGTGCCAGTAGTTTACAGGGTTTGTCAGAGACCCAGTACTTC.